A selection of T cell receptor beta chains follows, all from one sample in a study of T cells in Graves' hyperthyroidism and ophthalmopathy. TCRdb reprocessed the multiplex PCR reads via MiXCR and lists one record per CDR3 protein. The sample holds some 510,000 distinct CDR3 sequences; 46% are singletons and the top ten take approximately 8.2%. The sample was peripheral blood or thyroid tissue (not recorded which). Receptors were obtained from a woman under 30 with Graves' hyperthyroidism. Each CDR3 is given with its conserved first and last residue.

CASRTPSLGDYEQYF TRBJ2-7 TRBV2
CASSRGRWNEKLFF TRBJ1-4 TRBV25-1
CASGRGAVDYGYTF TRBJ1-2 TRBV10-3
CASSPPGAHEQYF TRBJ2-7 TRBV7-3
CASSTAPSWEGYTF TRBJ1-2 TRBV12-3/TRBV12-4
CASSPGDRVNTEAFF TRBJ1-1 TRBV9
CASSETGANNQPQYF TRBJ2-5 TRBV10-2
CASSFRQGKMEKLFF TRBJ1-4 TRBV5-1
CASSYSGRAKWYEQYF TRBJ2-7 TRBV2
CASSFQGFAGELFF TRBJ2-2 TRBV7-9
CASSLVAGGDPNSPLHF TRBJ1-6 TRBV7-8
CASSMLSYEQYF TRBJ2-7 TRBV19
CASSFPTSGTTYEQYF TRBJ2-7 TRBV7-9
CASSYSNDGTSGYTF TRBJ1-2 TRBV12-3/TRBV12-4
CASSSKSTEAFF TRBJ1-1 TRBV5-1
CASSQSRGLKEELFF TRBJ2-2 TRBV7-2
CASRGNRGHSYEQYF TRBJ2-7 TRBV29-1
CASSYGQGNTEAFF TRBJ1-1 TRBV7-9
CASSQGKDQPQHF TRBJ1-5 TRBV7-3